This T cell receptor (beta chain) was captured in a study of shared clonotypes between healthy human individuals. Study-wide results and caveats: Rarefaction showed sorted-subset sequencing was incomplete despite large depth.

In the original analysis: ImmunoSEQ gave junction-only sequences without quality scores, so filtering differed. The data were produced by immunoSEQ multiplex PCR, yet TCRdb's version contains in-frame clones alone and is incomplete. The D gene and trimming were derived from the DNA, and the V and J assignments and clone size from that table. The sample holds around 2.5 million clones; approximately 93% are singletons and the top ten take 0.36%. In the case of this clone: Its antigen is not known.

In germline, CDR1 is MGHDK, CDR2 SYGVNS. The CDR3 spans 12 residues. Trimming stripped 3 bases from V and 7 bases from J, with 8 bases between. This chain uses TRBV25-1 with TRBJ2-3; D not certain. Sequencing was carried out using naive CD4+ T cells from PBMCs. This sample's subset: CD45RA+ positively selected. This clonotype was sampled from a man aged 18 to 30 in good health. Some clones in this sample may be carry-over from other donors' samples. CDR3 nucleotides: TGTGCCAGCAGTGATCGGCGTAATACGCAGTATTTT. This translates into CASSDRRNTQYF.